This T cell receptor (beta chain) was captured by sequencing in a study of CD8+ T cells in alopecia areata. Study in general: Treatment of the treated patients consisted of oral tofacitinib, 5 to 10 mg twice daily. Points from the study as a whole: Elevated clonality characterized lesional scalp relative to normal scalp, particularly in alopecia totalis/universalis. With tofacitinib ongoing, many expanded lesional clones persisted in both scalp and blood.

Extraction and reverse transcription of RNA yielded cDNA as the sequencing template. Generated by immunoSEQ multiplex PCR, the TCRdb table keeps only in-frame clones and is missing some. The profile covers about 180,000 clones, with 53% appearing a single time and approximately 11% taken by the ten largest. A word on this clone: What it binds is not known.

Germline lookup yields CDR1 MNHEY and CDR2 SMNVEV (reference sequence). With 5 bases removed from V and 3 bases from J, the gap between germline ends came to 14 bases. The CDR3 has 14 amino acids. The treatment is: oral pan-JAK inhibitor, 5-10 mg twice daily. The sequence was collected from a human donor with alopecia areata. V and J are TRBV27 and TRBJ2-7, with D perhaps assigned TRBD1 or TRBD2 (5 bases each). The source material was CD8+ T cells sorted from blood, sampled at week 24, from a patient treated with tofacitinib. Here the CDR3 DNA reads TGTGCCAGCAGTGGGGAAGGGGACCTCTACGAGCAGTACTTC. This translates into CASSGEGDLYEQYF.